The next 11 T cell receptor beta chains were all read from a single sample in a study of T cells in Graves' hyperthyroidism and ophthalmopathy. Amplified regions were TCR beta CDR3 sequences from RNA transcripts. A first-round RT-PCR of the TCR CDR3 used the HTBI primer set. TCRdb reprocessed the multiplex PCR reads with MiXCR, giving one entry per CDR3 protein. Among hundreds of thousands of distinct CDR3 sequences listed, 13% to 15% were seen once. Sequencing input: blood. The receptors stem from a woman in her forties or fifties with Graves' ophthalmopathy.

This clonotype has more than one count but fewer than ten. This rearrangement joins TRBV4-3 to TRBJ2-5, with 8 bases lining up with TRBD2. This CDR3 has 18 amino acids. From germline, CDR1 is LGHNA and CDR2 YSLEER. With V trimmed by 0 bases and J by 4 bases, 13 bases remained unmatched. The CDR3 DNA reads TGCGCCAGCAGCCAAGATGGCCCCGGGACTAGTTTTCGAGAGACCCAGTACTTC. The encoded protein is CASSQDGPGTSFRETQYF.

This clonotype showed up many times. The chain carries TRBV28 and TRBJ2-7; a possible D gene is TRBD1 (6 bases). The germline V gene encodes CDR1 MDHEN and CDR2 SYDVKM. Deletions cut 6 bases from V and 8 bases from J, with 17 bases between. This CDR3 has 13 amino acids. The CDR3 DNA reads TGTGCCAGCAGAATCGGGACATCCCTTAAGCAGTACTTC. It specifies CASRIGTSLKQYF.

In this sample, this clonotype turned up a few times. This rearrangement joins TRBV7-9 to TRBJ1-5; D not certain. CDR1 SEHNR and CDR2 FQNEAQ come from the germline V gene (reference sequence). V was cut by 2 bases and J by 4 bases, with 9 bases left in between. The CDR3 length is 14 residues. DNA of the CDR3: TGTGCCAGCAGCTTAAGCATTGTAAATCAGCCCCAGCATTTT. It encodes CASSLSIVNQPQHF.

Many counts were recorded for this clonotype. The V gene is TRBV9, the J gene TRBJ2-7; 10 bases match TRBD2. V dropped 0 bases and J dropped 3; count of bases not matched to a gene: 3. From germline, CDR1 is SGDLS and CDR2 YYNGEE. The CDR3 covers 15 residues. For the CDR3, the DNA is TGTGCCAGCAGCGTAGGGGCTAGCGGGAGCTACGAGCAGTACTTC. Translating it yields CASSVGASGSYEQYF.

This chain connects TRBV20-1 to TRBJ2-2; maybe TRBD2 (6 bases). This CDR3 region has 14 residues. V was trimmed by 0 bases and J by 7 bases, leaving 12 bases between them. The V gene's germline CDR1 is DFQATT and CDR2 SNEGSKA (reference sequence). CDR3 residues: CSARDLFSGGELFF. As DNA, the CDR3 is TGCAGTGCTAGAGATCTTTTTAGCGGCGGGGAGCTGTTTTTT.

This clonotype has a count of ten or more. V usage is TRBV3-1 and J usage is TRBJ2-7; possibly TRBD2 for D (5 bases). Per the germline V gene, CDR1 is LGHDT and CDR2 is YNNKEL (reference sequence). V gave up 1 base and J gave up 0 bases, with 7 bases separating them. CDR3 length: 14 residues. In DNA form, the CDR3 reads TGTGCCAGCAGCCAAGCGGGGAGCTCCTACGAGCAGTACTTC. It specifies CASSQAGSSYEQYF.

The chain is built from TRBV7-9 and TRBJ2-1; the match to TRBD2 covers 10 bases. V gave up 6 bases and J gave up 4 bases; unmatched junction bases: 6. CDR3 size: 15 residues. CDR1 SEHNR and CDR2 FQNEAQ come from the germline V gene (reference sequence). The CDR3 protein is CASSHGLAEYNEQFF. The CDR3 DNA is TGTGCCAGCAGTCACGGACTAGCGGAATACAATGAGCAGTTCTTC.

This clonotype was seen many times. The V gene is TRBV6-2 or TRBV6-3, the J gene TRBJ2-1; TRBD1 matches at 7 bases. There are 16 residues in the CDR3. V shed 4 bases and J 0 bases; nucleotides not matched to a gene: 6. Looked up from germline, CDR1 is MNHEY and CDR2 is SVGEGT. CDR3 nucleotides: TGTGCCAGCAGTTTCCGGGACAGTAGCTCCTACAATGAGCAGTTCTTC. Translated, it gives CASSFRDSSSYNEQFF.

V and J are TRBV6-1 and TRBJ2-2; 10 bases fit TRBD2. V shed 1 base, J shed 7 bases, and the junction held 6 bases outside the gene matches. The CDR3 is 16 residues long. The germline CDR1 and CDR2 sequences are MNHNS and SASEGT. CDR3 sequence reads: CASSEGLAGVGGELFF. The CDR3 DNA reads TGTGCCAGCAGTGAAGGGCTAGCGGGAGTCGGCGGGGAGCTGTTTTTT.

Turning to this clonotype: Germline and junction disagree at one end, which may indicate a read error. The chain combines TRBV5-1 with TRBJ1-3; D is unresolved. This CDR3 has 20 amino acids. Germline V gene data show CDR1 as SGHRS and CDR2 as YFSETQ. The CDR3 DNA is TGTGCCAGCAGCTTAGTTCTCGTAAGGGATCGGCTGGCCTTGGGAAACACCATATATTTT. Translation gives CASSLVLVRDRLALGNTIYF.

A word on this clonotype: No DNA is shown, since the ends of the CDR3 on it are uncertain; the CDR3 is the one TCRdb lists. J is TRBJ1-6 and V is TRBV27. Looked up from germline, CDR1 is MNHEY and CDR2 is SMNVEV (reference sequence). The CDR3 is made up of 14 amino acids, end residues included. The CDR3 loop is CASSSSEYNSPLHF.